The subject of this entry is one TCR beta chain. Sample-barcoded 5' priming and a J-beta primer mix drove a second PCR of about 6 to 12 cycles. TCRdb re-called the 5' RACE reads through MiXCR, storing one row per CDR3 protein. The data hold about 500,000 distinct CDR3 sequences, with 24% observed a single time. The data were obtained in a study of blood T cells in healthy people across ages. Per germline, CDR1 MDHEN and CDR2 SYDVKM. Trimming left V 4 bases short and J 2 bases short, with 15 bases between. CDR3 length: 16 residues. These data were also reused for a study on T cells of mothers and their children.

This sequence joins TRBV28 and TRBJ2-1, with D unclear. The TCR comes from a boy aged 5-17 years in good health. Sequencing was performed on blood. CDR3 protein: CASSSLNSPPYNEQFF. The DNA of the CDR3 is TGTGCCAGCAGTTCTTTAAACTCCCCTCCCTACAATGAGCAGTTCTTC.